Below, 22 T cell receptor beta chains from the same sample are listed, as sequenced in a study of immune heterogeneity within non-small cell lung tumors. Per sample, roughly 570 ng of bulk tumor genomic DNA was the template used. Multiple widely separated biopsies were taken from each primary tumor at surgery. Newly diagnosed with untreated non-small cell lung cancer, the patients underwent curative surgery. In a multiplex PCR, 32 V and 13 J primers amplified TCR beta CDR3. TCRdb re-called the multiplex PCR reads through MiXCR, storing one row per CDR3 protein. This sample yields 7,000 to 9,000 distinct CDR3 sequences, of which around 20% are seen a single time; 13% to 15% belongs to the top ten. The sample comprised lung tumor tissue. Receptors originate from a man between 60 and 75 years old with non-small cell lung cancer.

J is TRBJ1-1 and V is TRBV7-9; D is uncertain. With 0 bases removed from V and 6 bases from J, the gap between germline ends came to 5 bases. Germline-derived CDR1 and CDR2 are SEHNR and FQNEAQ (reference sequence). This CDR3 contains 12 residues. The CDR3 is CASSLAVAEAFF. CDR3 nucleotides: TGTGCCAGCAGCTTAGCTGTAGCTGAAGCTTTCTTT.

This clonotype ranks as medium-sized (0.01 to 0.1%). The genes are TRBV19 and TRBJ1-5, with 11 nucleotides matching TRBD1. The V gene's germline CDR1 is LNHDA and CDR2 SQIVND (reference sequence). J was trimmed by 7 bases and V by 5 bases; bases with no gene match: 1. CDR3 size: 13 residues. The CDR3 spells CASSGTGGQPQHF. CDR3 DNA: TGTGCCAGTAGTGGGACAGGGGGGCAGCCCCAGCATTTT.

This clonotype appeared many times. The CDR3 nucleotides are TGCAGTGCTAGAGATCCGCTAGATGGTACCGGGGAGCTGTTTTTT. Its protein is CSARDPLDGTGELFF. The J gene is TRBJ2-2, the V gene TRBV20-1; no firm D call. With 0 bases removed from V and 5 bases from J, the gap between germline ends came to 13 bases. This CDR3 is built from 15 residues. The germline V gene has CDR1 DFQATT and CDR2 SNEGSKA (reference sequence).

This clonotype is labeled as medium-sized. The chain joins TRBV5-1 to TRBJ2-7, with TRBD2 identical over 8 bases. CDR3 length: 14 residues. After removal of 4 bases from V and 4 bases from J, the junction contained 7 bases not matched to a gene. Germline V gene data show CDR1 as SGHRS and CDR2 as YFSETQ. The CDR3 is CASSLWTSSYEQYF. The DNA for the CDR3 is TGCGCCAGCAGCCTCTGGACTAGCTCGTACGAGCAGTACTTC.

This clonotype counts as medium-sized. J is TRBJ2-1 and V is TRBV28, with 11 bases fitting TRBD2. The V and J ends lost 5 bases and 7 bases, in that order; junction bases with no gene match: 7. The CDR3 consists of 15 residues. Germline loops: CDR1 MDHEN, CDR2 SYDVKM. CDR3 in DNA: TGTGCCAGCAGTCAGATGGGACTAGCGGAAAATGAGCAGTTCTTC. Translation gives CASSQMGLAENEQFF.

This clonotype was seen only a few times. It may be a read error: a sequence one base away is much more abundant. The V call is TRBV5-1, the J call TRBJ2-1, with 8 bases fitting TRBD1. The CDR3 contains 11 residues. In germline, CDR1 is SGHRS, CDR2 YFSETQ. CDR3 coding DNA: TGCGCCAGCAGCCTGGACAGGGAGCGGTTCTTC. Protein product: CASSLDRERFF.

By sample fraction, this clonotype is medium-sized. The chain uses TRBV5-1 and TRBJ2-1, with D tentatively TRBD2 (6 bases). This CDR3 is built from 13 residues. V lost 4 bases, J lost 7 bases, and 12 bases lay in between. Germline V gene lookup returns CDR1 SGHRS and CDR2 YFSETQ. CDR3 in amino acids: CASSQLAGNEQFF. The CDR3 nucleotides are TGCGCCAGCAGCCAACTGGCGGGGAATGAGCAGTTCTTC. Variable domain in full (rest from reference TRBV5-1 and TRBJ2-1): KAGVTQTPRYLIKTRGQQVTLSCSPISGHRSVSWYQQTPGQGLQFLFEYFSETQRNKGNFPGRFSGRQFSNSRSEMNVSTLELGDSALYLCASSQLAGNEQFFGPGTRLTVL.

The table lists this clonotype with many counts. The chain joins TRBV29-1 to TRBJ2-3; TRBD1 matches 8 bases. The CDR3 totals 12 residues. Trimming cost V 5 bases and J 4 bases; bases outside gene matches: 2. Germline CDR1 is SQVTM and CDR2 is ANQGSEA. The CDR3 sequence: CSVRTGPDTQYF. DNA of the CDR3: TGCAGCGTTCGGACAGGGCCAGATACGCAGTATTTT.

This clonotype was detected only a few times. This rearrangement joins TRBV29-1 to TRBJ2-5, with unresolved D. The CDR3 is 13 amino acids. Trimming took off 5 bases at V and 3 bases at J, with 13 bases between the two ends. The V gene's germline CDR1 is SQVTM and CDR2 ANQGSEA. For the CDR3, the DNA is TGCAGCGTTTACGGCGGTGCTAAAGAGACCCAGTACTTC. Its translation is CSVYGGAKETQYF.

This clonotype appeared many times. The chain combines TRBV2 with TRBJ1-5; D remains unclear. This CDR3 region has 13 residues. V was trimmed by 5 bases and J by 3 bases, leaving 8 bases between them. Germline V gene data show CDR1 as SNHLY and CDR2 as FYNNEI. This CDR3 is CASSNPPNQPQHF. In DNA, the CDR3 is TGTGCCAGCAGTAATCCCCCCAATCAGCCCCAGCATTTT.

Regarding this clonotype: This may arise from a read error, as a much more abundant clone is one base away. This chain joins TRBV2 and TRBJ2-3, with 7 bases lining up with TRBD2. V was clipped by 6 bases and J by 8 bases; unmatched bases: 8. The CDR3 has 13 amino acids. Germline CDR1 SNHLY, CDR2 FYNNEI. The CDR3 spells CASSLMGGGTQYF. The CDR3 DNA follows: TGTGCCAGCAGCCTCATGGGGGGGGGTACGCAGTATTTT.

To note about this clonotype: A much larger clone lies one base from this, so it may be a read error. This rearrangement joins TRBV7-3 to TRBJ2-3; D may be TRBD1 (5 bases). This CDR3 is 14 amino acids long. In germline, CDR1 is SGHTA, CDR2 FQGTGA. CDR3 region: CASSLIPETDPQYF. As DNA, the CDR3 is TGTGCCAGCAGCTTAATCCCGGAGACAGATCCGCAGTATTTT.

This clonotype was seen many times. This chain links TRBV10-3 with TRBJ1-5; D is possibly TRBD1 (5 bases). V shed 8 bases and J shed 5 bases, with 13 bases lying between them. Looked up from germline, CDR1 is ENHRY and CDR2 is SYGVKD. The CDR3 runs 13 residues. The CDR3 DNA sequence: TGTGCCATCGGGGGGGATGACGATCAGCCCCAGCATTTT. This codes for CAIGGDDDQPQHF.

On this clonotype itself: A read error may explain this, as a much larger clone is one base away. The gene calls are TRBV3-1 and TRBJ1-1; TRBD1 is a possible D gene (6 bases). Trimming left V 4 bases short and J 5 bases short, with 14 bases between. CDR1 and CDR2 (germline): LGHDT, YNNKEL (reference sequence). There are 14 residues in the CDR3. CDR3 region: CASSPWTEKTEAFF. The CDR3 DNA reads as TGTGCCAGCAGCCCCTGGACAGAGAAGACTGAAGCTTTCTTT.

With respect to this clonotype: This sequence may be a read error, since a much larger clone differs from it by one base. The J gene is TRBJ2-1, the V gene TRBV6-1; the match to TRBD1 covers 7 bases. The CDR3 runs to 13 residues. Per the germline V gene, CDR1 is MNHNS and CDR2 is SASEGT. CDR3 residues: CASNRDSYNEQLF. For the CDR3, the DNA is TGTGCCAGCAACCGGGACAGTTACAATGAGCAGCTCTTC.

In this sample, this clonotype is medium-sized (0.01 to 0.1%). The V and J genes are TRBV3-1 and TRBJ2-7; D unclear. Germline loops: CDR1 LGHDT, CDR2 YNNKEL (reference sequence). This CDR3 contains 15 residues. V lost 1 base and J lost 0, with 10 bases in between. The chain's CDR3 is CASSQVVTNSYEQYF. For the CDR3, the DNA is TGTGCCAGCAGCCAAGTAGTCACAAACTCCTACGAGCAGTACTTC.

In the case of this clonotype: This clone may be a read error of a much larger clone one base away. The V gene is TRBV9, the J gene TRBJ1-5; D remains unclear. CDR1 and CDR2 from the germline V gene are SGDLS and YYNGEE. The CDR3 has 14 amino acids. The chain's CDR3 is CARSVGNEIEPQHF. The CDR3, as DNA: TGTGCCAGAAGCGTAGGGAACGAGATTGAGCCCCAGCATTTT.

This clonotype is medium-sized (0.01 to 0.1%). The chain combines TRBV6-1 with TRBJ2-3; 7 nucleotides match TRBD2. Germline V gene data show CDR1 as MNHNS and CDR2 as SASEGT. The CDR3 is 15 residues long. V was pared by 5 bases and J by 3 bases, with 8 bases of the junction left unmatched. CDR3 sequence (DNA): TGTGCCAGCAGTTTCGAGGCTAGCGGAACAGATACGCAGTATTTT. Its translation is CASSFEASGTDTQYF.

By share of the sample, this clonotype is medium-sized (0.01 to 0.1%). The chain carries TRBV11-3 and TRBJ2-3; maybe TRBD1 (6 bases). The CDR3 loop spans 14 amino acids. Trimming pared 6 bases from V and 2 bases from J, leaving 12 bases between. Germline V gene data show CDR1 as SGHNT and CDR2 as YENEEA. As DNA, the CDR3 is TGTGCCAGCAGACCGGACAGCAACACAGATACGCAGTATTTT. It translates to CASRPDSNTDTQYF.

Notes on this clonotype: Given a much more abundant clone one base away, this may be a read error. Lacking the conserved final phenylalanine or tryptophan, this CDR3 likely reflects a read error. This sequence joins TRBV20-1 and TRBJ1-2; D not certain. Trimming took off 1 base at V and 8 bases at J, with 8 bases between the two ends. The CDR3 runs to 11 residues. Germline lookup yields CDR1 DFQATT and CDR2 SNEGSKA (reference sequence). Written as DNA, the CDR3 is TGCAGTGCTAGAGCCACCCGAGGCTACACCCTC. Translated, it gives CSARATRGYTL.

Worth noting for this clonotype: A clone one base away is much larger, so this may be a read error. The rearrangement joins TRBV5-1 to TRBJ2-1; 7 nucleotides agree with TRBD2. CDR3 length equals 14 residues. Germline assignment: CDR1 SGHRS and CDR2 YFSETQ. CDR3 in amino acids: CASSSGTNLNEHFF. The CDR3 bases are TGCGCCAGCAGCTCCGGGACTAACCTCAATGAGCATTTCTTC.

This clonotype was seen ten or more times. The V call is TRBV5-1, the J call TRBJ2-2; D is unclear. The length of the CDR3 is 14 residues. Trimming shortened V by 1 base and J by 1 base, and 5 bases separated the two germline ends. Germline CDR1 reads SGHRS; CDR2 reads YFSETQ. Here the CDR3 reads CASSLNRNTGELFF. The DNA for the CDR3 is TGCGCCAGCAGCTTGAATCGGAACACCGGGGAGCTGTTTTTT.